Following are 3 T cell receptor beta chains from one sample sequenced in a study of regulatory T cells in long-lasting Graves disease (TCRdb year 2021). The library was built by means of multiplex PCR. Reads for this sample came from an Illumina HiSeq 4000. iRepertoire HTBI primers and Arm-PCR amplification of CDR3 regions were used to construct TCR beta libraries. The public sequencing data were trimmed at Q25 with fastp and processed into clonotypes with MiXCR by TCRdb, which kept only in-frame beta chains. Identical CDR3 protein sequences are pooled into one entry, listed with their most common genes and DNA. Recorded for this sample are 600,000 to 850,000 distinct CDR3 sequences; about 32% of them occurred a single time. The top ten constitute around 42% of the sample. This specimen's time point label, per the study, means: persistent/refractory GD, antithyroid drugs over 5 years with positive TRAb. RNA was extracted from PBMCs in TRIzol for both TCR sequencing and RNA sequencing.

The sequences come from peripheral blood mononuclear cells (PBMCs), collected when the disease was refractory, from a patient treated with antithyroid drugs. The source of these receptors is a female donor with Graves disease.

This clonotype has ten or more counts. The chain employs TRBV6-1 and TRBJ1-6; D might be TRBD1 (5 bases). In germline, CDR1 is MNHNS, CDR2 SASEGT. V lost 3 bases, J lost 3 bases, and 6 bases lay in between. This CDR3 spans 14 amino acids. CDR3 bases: TGTGCCAGCAGTGACGGGGGCTATAATTCACCCCTCCACTTT. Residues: CASSDGGYNSPLHF.

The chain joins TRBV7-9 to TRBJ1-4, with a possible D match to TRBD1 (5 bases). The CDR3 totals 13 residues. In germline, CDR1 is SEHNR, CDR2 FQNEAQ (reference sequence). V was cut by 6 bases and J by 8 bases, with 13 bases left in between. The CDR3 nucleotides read TGTGCCAGCAGTTTATCGGGGGAAGAAAAACTGTTTTTT. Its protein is CASSLSGEEKLFF.

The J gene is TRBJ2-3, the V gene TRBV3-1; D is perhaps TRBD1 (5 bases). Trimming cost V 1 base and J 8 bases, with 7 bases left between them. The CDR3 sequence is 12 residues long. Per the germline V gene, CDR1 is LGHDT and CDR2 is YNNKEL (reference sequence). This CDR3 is CASSQGRGTQYF. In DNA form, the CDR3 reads TGTGCCAGCAGCCAAGGAAGGGGTACGCAGTATTTT.